A selection of T cell receptor beta chains follows, all from one sample in a study of T cells after posttransplantation cyclophosphamide. Profiling relied on immunoSEQ multiplex PCR, and the TCRdb table lists in-frame clones only, not all of them. The table records tens of thousands of clones, roughly two thirds of them present only once. The sequenced sample was memory CD4+ T cells sorted from PBMCs. The receptors shown here come from a woman aged 55-75 years in good health, CMV-negative, and a related stem cell transplant donor. The CDR3 runs from the conserved cysteine through the conserved F or W. The D gene is left open where the match is weak. Size is omitted from some rows. Given values are once, few, many or a class for expanded clones.

clone_size	v_call	j_call	d_call	cdr3_aa	cdr3_nt
.	TRBV28	TRBJ1-4	.	CASSSGLEKLFF	TGTGCCAGCAGTTCAGGGTTGGAAAAACTGTTTTTT
few	TRBV5-1	TRBJ1-2	.	CASRREPVEGYTF	TGCGCCAGCCGCCGGGAGCCTGTAGAAGGCTACACCTTC
.	TRBV14	TRBJ2-7	TRBD2	CASSQQGTSGLYEQYF	TGTGCCAGCAGCCAACAAGGGACTAGTGGTCTCTACGAGCAGTACTTC
.	TRBV30	TRBJ1-1	.	CAWRRGVGNTEAFF	TGTGCCTGGAGGAGAGGCGTTGGAAACACTGAAGCTTTCTTT
.	TRBV25-1	TRBJ1-3	.	CASSPDKGHSGNTIYF	TGTGCCAGCAGCCCGGACAAGGGTCACTCTGGAAACACCATATATTTT
.	TRBV6-1	TRBJ1-1	.	CVDLQVTEAFF	TGTGTCGATTTACAGGTTACTGAAGCTTTCTTT
.	TRBV30	TRBJ1-1	.	CACDRNTEAFF	TGTGCCTGTGACAGGAACACTGAAGCTTTCTTT
.	TRBV19	TRBJ1-6	TRBD1	CASSMVRGQVLPRGSSYNSPLHF	TGTGCCAGTAGTATGGTCAGGGGGCAAGTTCTTCCTAGGGGAAGCTCCTATAATTCCCCCCTCCACTTT
.	TRBV27	TRBJ2-7	.	CASRSGGGGSYEQYF	TGTGCCAGCAGGTCCGGGGGTGGGGGATCCTACGAGCAGTACTTC
.	TRBV28	TRBJ2-7	TRBD2	CASTPRGGPMYEQYF	TGTGCCAGCACCCCCCGGGGGGGGCCCATGTACGAGCAGTACTTC
.	TRBV5-4	TRBJ2-5	TRBD2	CASSLAGGGVETQYF	TGTGCCAGCAGCTTGGCCGGCGGGGGGGTAGAGACCCAGTACTTC
.	TRBV11-3	TRBJ2-3	TRBD2	CASSSTGTRSTDTQYF	TGTGCCAGCAGCTCAACCGGGACTAGAAGCACAGATACGCAGTATTTT
few	TRBV7-3	TRBJ2-7	TRBD1	CASSLGPGQSYEQYF	TGTGCCAGCAGCCTCGGACCGGGACAGTCCTACGAGCAGTACTTC
.	TRBV6-1	TRBJ2-7	.	CASSEYVSPSSYEQYF	TGTGCCAGCAGTGAATATGTTTCCCCTAGCTCCTACGAGCAGTACTTC
few	TRBV2	TRBJ2-2	TRBD2	CARARTSGGRGGTGELFF	TGTGCCAGGGCCCGGACTAGCGGGGGGAGAGGAGGGACCGGGGAGCTGTTTTTT
.	TRBV7-9	TRBJ2-7	TRBD2	CASSFSAGGSYEQYF	TGTGCCAGCAGCTTCTCGGCGGGAGGGTCCTACGAGCAGTACTTC
.	TRBV7-6	TRBJ2-5	.	CASSRQYGETQYF	TGTGCCAGCAGCAGACAGTACGGAGAGACCCAGTACTTC
.	TRBV7-2	TRBJ1-5	TRBD1	CASSLMTGNRQPQHF	TGTGCCAGCAGCTTAATGACAGGGAATCGCCAGCCCCAGCATTTT
.	TRBV28	TRBJ1-2	TRBD1	CASGDSLKGYTF	TGTGCCAGCGGGGACAGCTTGAAAGGCTACACCTTC
.	TRBV6-5	TRBJ2-7	TRBD1	CASGGQTYEQYF	TGTGCCAGCGGGGGACAGACCTACGAGCAGTACTTC
.	TRBV7-8	TRBJ2-7	TRBD2	CASSLGTSGGYEQYF	TGTGCCAGCAGCTTGGGGACTAGCGGGGGATACGAGCAGTACTTC
few	TRBV4-1	TRBJ2-7	TRBD1	CASSQLADRGNEQYF	TGCGCCAGCAGCCAGCTGGCGGACAGGGGCAACGAGCAGTACTTC
.	TRBV9	TRBJ2-1	.	CASSAGLLDNEQFF	TGTGCCAGCAGCGCGGGACTTTTGGACAATGAGCAGTTCTTC
.	TRBV11-2	TRBJ1-1	TRBD1	CASSLRDRGVAFF	TGTGCCAGCAGCTTAAGGGACAGGGGTGTAGCTTTCTTT
.	TRBV18	TRBJ2-7	TRBD2	CASSRLAGDEQYF	TGTGCCAGCTCACGGCTAGCGGGGGACGAGCAGTACTTC
.	TRBV19	TRBJ2-3	.	CASSKEGKGTDTQYF	TGTGCCAGTAGCAAGGAGGGGAAGGGTACAGATACGCAGTATTTT
.	TRBV21-1	TRBJ2-6	.	CASSPKNRVESSGANVLTF	TGTGCCAGCAGCCCAAAGAACAGGGTAGAGAGCTCTGGGGCCAACGTCCTGACTTTC
.	TRBV7-3	TRBJ2-3	.	CASSLTGRDTDTQYF	TGTGCCAGCAGCTTAACCGGCAGGGACACAGATACGCAGTATTTT
.	TRBV6-1	TRBJ1-5	TRBD1	CASSVTGLNQPQHF	TGTGCCAGCAGTGTGACAGGGCTCAATCAGCCCCAGCATTTT
once	TRBV5-1	TRBJ2-4	.	CASSPGAGNNIQYF	TGCGCCAGCAGTCCTGGGGCAGGGAACAACATTCAGTACTTC
.	TRBV5-1	TRBJ2-3	.	CASSLGATVGTDTQYF	TGCGCCAGCAGCTTGGGGGCGACGGTTGGGACAGATACGCAGTATTTT
.	TRBV7-6	TRBJ2-3	TRBD1	CASSSQGAGRSDTQYF	TGTGCCAGCAGCTCGCAGGGGGCGGGACGGTCAGATACGCAGTATTTT
.	TRBV28	TRBJ1-1	.	CASSLSTPFTEAFF	TGTGCCAGCAGTTTATCAACACCTTTCACTGAAGCTTTCTTT
.	TRBV10-3	TRBJ1-1	.	CAISDPTGGQSTEAFF	TGTGCCATCAGTGACCCTACAGGAGGGCAAAGCACTGAAGCTTTCTTT
.	TRBV6-5	TRBJ1-2	.	CASSSGWENYGYTF	TGTGCCAGCAGTTCCGGGTGGGAGAACTATGGCTACACCTTC
few	TRBV7-9	TRBJ1-2	TRBD1	CASSLSGGQSYGYTF	TGTGCCAGCAGCCTCAGTGGGGGACAGTCCTATGGCTACACCTTC
.	TRBV11-3	TRBJ2-1	TRBD2	CASSPGTTAYNEQFF	TGTGCCAGCAGCCCCGGGACTACCGCCTACAATGAGCAGTTCTTC
.	TRBV7-6	TRBJ2-1	TRBD1	CASSLRDSYNEQFF	TGTGCCAGCAGCTTAAGGGACAGCTACAATGAGCAGTTCTTC
.	TRBV9	TRBJ2-2	.	CASSVDLNTGELFF	TGTGCCAGCAGCGTAGACTTGAACACCGGGGAGCTGTTTTTT
.	TRBV5-5	TRBJ1-5	TRBD1	CASSLEDRVNQPQHF	TGTGCCAGCAGCTTAGAGGACAGGGTTAACCAGCCCCAGCATTTT
.	TRBV11-2	TRBJ1-1	TRBD1	CASSSRRQGKAEAFF	TGTGCCAGCAGCTCGCGTCGACAGGGGAAGGCTGAAGCTTTCTTT
.	TRBV9	TRBJ2-1	.	CASSVEAGPRREQFF	TGTGCCAGCAGCGTAGAGGCAGGGCCCCGACGGGAGCAGTTCTTC
few	TRBV7-2	TRBJ2-2	.	CASSLLWNTGELFF	TGTGCCAGCAGCTTATTATGGAACACCGGGGAGCTGTTTTTT
.	TRBV5-4	TRBJ1-2	.	CASSLDSYGYTF	TGTGCCAGCAGCCTCGACAGCTATGGCTACACCTTC
.	TRBV29-1	TRBJ1-2	.	CSAAGGSDGYTF	TGCAGCGCGGCGGGGGGATCGGATGGCTACACCTTC
.	TRBV7-6	TRBJ1-1	.	CASSLLGHRNTEAFF	TGTGCCAGCAGCTTATTGGGACACCGGAACACTGAAGCTTTCTTT
.	TRBV10-3	TRBJ1-1	.	CAISVNGEDTEAFF	TGTGCCATCAGTGTTAACGGGGAGGACACTGAAGCTTTCTTT
few	TRBV7-8	TRBJ2-5	TRBD1	CASSTGTGLQETQYF	TGTGCCAGCAGCACGGGGACAGGCCTCCAAGAGACCCAGTACTTC
.	TRBV19	TRBJ2-1	TRBD2	CATAQGGSSYNEQFF	TGTGCCACCGCGCAGGGCGGGAGCTCCTACAATGAGCAGTTCTTC
.	TRBV5-1	TRBJ2-3	.	CASSLWDFTTDTQYF	TGCGCCAGCAGCTTGTGGGACTTCACCACAGATACGCAGTATTTT
.	TRBV28	TRBJ1-1	TRBD1	CAIRNRDRGPAFF	TGTGCCATCAGGAATAGGGACAGGGGCCCCGCTTTCTTT
.	TRBV6-4	TRBJ2-6	.	CASRADSGANVLTF	TGTGCCAGCAGGGCAGACTCTGGGGCCAACGTCCTGACTTTC
few	TRBV7-3	TRBJ1-1	.	CASSLGGLDTEAFF	TGTGCCAGCAGCTTAGGAGGTCTTGACACTGAAGCTTTCTTT
.	TRBV19	TRBJ2-7	TRBD1	CASSYRQGDEQYF	TGTGCCAGTAGTTATAGACAGGGCGACGAGCAGTACTTC
.	TRBV2	TRBJ2-4	TRBD2	CASSGLAGGGKNIQYF	TGTGCCAGCAGCGGCCTAGCGGGGGGAGGGAAAAACATTCAGTACTTC
once	TRBV11-2	TRBJ1-6	.	CASRLRRDSYNSPLHF	TGTGCCAGCAGACTGAGACGGGACTCCTATAATTCACCCCTCCACTTT
once	TRBV4-1	TRBJ1-5	.	CASSRQYDSNQPQHF	TGCGCCAGCAGCCGGCAATACGATAGCAATCAGCCCCAGCATTTT
.	TRBV14	TRBJ2-3	.	CASSPSRRSTQYF	TGTGCCAGCAGCCCCTCTAGGAGAAGTACGCAGTATTTT